These T cell receptor beta chains were read from a single sample in a study of shared clonotypes between healthy human individuals. Profiled with immunoSEQ multiplex PCR; TCRdb holds only in-frame clones, not every one. The table lists hundreds of thousands of clones, around 95% of them singletons. Sequencing was done on a sample of naive CD8+ T cells sorted from blood. All receptors come from a woman aged 25 to 39 in good health. CDR3s include the opening cysteine and the closing phenylalanine or tryptophan. D genes are given only for firm matches. Rows give clone size only sometimes, using once, few, many, or a class for an expanded clone.

j_call v_call d_call clone_size cdr3_nt cdr3_aa
TRBJ2-4 TRBV7-3 - - TGTGCCAGCAGCTCAGGACAGCTCCTAGCCAAAAACATTCAGTACTTC CASSSGQLLAKNIQYF
TRBJ1-4 TRBV2 - - TGTGCCAGCAGTGTTTCTTTGACAGGAACTAATGAAAAACTGTTTTTT CASSVSLTGTNEKLFF
TRBJ1-5 TRBV28 TRBD1 once TGTGCCAGCAGGACCGCAGGGGGTAGCAATCAGCCCCAGCATTTT CASRTAGGSNQPQHF
TRBJ1-1 TRBV5-6 - once TGTGCCAGCTTCCCGGGGGTCGGGACTGAAGCTTTCTTT CASFPGVGTEAFF
TRBJ2-1 TRBV27 - - TGTGCCAGCAGCCCGGGACCATTGGAGGGGAATGAGCAGTTCTTC CASSPGPLEGNEQFF
TRBJ2-1 TRBV2 - - TGTGCCAGCAGTGAAGGAGCTGCCGGCCCCTACAATGAGCAGTTCTTC CASSEGAAGPYNEQFF
TRBJ2-5 TRBV28 - - TGTGCCAGCAGACAACGGACAGAGATCCAAGAGACCCAGTACTTC CASRQRTEIQETQYF
TRBJ2-7 TRBV27 TRBD2 - TGTGCCAGCATGGTAGCGGGGGCCTACGAGCAGTACTTC CASMVAGAYEQYF
TRBJ2-1 TRBV9 TRBD2 - TGTGCCAGCAGCGTTCTAGCGGGAGGAAATAATGAGCAGTTCTTC CASSVLAGGNNEQFF
TRBJ2-1 TRBV27 TRBD2 - TGTGCCAGCAGTATAGGACTAGGCAATGAGCAGTTCTTC CASSIGLGNEQFF
TRBJ2-7 TRBV5-1 TRBD1 - TGCGCCAGCAGGGGAATCGACAGGGTCTACGAGCAGTACTTC CASRGIDRVYEQYF
TRBJ2-7 TRBV23-1 TRBD2 - TGCGCCAGCAGCCCCGGCGGGAGGCCCCGCTACGAGCAGTACTTC CASSPGGRPRYEQYF
TRBJ1-1 TRBV19 - - TGTGCCTCAGAGGACAGATCTGACACTGAAGCTTTCTTT CASEDRSDTEAFF
TRBJ2-1 TRBV2 TRBD2 - TGTGCCAGTATAGACGGACTAGTACTTTATGGTAGCGGGTACAATGAGCAGTTCTTC CASIDGLVLYGSGYNEQFF
TRBJ1-2 TRBV28 - once TGTGCCAGCAGTTTTGCCTCAGGGGTCTGGTACTATGGCTACACCTTC CASSFASGVWYYGYTF
TRBJ2-5 TRBV4-1 - - TGCGCCAGCAGCCAAGTCCAAGACGGAGAGGGGAGTCAAGAGACCCAGTACTTC CASSQVQDGEGSQETQYF
TRBJ2-4 TRBV9 - - TGTGCCAGCAGCGTAGATGGCGTCATAAACATTCAGTACTTC CASSVDGVINIQYF
TRBJ2-7 TRBV18 TRBD1 - TGTGCCAGCTCACCACCGTCCCGGACAGGGTCTTTCTACGAGCAGTACTTC CASSPPSRTGSFYEQYF
TRBJ2-7 TRBV27 - - TGTGCCAGCAGTTTGAGCAGTGTGACCGAGCAGTACTTC CASSLSSVTEQYF
TRBJ2-7 TRBV4-1 - - TGCGCCAGCAGGGGGTGGTCCACCGAAAACTACGAGCAGTACTTC CASRGWSTENYEQYF
TRBJ1-1 TRBV5-6 - few TGTGCCAGCAGCTTACCCATCAACACTGAAGCTTTCTTT CASSLPINTEAFF
TRBJ1-3 TRBV6-6 - - TGTGCCAGCAGTTTGGCCCAGGGGGGAAACACCATATATTTT CASSLAQGGNTIYF
TRBJ2-2 TRBV14 - once TGTGCCAGCAGCCCGACCCTCGGACTCCCCGGGGAGCTGTTTTTT CASSPTLGLPGELFF
TRBJ2-4 TRBV5-6 TRBD2 - TGTGCCAGCAGCCCCCCGGGAGGAGGGTTGGCCATTCAGTACTTC CASSPPGGGLAIQYF
TRBJ1-1 TRBV5-1 - - TGCGCCAGCAGCTTGGTGTCAATGAACACTGAAGCTTTCTTT CASSLVSMNTEAFF
TRBJ1-1 TRBV7-9 - once TGTGCCAGCAGCTTAGTTCAACCGAACCCAGAGAACACTGAAGCTTTCTTT CASSLVQPNPENTEAFF
TRBJ1-1 TRBV6-5 - - TGTGCCAGCAGTTACCTTTTAAGGGGGAACACTGAAGCTTTCTTT CASSYLLRGNTEAFF
TRBJ2-1 TRBV2 TRBD1 - TGTGCCAGCAGTTGGGACAGCAAAGGAACATACAATGAGCAGTTCTTC CASSWDSKGTYNEQFF
TRBJ2-1 TRBV7-9 TRBD1 - TGTGCCAGCAGCTTAGCCCCGGGACAGAGCTCCTACAATGAGCAGTTCTTC CASSLAPGQSSYNEQFF
TRBJ2-5 TRBV9 TRBD2 - TGTGCCAGCAGCGTGGGACTAGCGGGAGAGACCCAGTACTTC CASSVGLAGETQYF
TRBJ2-1 TRBV6-1 TRBD2 - TGTGCCAGCAGTGAACAACTAGCGGGAGGTTTTGAGCAGTTCTTC CASSEQLAGGFEQFF
TRBJ2-4 TRBV11-2 - - TGTGCCAGCAGCTTCCGCGGGGACGCAGCCAAAAACATTCAGTACTTC CASSFRGDAAKNIQYF
TRBJ2-7 TRBV11-2 - few TGTGCCAGCAGCTTCCCAGGGCCCTACGAGCAGTACTTC CASSFPGPYEQYF
TRBJ2-1 TRBV7-6 TRBD2 - TGTGCCAGCAGCTTAGGTACTAGCGGATCCTCCTACAATGAGCAGTTCTTC CASSLGTSGSSYNEQFF
TRBJ1-1 TRBV5-6 - - TGTGCCAGCAGCTTGGATGGTCCTCCGCTACCTGGCACTGAAGCTTTCTTT CASSLDGPPLPGTEAFF
TRBJ2-3 TRBV27 - - TGTGCCAGCAGTCTTTGGGGGTTAGGAGATACGCAGTATTTT CASSLWGLGDTQYF
TRBJ2-1 TRBV9 - - TGTGCCAGCAGCGTAGCTTGGGGGAATGAGCAGTTCTTC CASSVAWGNEQFF
TRBJ2-1 TRBV11-1 - - TGTGCCAGCAGCTTAGACTCCGGAGGGCTCTACAATGAGCAGTTCTTC CASSLDSGGLYNEQFF
TRBJ2-1 TRBV28 TRBD1 - TGTGCCAGCAGTTTATTTGGGACAGTCAACAATGAGCAGTTCTTC CASSLFGTVNNEQFF
TRBJ2-7 TRBV19 TRBD2 - TGTGCCAGTAGTATAGTAGCGGGAGACGAGCAGTACTTC CASSIVAGDEQYF
TRBJ2-7 TRBV6-1 - - TGTGCCAGCAGTGAAGCGTCTTGGCGGGAACTGACCTACGAGCAGTACTTC CASSEASWRELTYEQYF
TRBJ2-3 TRBV20-1 TRBD1 - TGCAGTGCCACGACAGGGTTGGAGCAGTATTTT CSATTGLEQYF
TRBJ2-3 TRBV28 - once TGTGTCACTTCTCTTGGATACGGCGGAATGGGTAATACGCAGTATTTT CVTSLGYGGMGNTQYF
TRBJ2-1 TRBV5-1 - - TGCGCCAGCAGCGCAGAACAGGGTAACTACAATGAGCAGTTCTTC CASSAEQGNYNEQFF
TRBJ2-6 TRBV28 - - TGTGCCAGCAGCAGGGTAGGACCTGGGGCCAACGTCCTGACTTTC CASSRVGPGANVLTF
TRBJ1-5 TRBV10-2 - - TGCGCCAGCAGTGAGTCGGGGTGGGTGGGCAATCAGCCCCAGCATTTT CASSESGWVGNQPQHF
TRBJ2-1 TRBV28 TRBD2 - TGTGCCAGCAGTTTAACACTAGCGCATAACTCCTACAATGAGCAGTTCTTC CASSLTLAHNSYNEQFF
TRBJ2-7 TRBV7-9 - - TGTGCCAGCAGCTTGGAGGCAGGGAAGAGCCCTTCATACGAGCAGTACTTC CASSLEAGKSPSYEQYF
TRBJ2-1 TRBV15 - - TGTGCCACCAGCAGACCTACAGGGTACAATGAGCAGTTCTTC CATSRPTGYNEQFF
TRBJ2-7 TRBV5-5 - - TGTGCCAGCAGCTTGGCTTCCCACGGGGAGCAGTACTTC CASSLASHGEQYF
TRBJ1-2 TRBV7-9 TRBD1 few TGTGCCAGCAGCTTAGAGTTTGACAGGGTGGCAGTCACCTTC CASSLEFDRVAVTF